Below, 10 T cell receptor beta chains from the same sample are listed, as sequenced in a study of T-cell reconstitution after alpha-beta-depleted transplantation in children. Unique molecular identifiers were built into the TCRbeta library. TCRdb reprocessed the PCR reads via MiXCR and lists one record per CDR3 protein. The table records fewer than 120,000 distinct CDR3 sequences, 10% of them present only once. This material consisted of PBMCs from the stem cell graft donor, taken from the stem cell graft. The receptor source for this set is a human donor who donated a stem cell graft to a child with acute lymphoblastic leukemia.

This clonotype was detected many times. CDR3 sequence reads: CASTETGSSYEQYF. CDR3 DNA: TGTGCCAGCACCGAAACGGGGAGCTCCTACGAGCAGTACTTC. The chain has TRBV27 and TRBJ2-7; D is perhaps TRBD2 (5 bases). The CDR3 extends over 14 amino acids. CDR1 is MNHEY and CDR2 is SMNVEV in the germline V gene (reference sequence). Trimming stripped 7 bases from V and 0 bases from J, with 13 bases between.

The V and J genes are TRBV28 and TRBJ2-1, with 9 nucleotides matching TRBD2. The V gene's germline CDR1 is MDHEN and CDR2 SYDVKM. The CDR3 consists of 16 residues. Germline trimming cut 2 bases from V and 4 bases from J; bases unmatched to any gene: 6. The CDR3 is CASSLVASGAYNEQFF. The CDR3 DNA is TGTGCCAGCAGTTTAGTGGCTAGCGGGGCGTACAATGAGCAGTTCTTC.

Concerning this clonotype: A clone one base away is much larger, so this may be a read error. This sequence joins TRBV7-2 and TRBJ2-3, with D maybe TRBD2 (7 bases). Germline V gene data show CDR1 as SGHTA and CDR2 as FQGNSA. The CDR3 sequence is 14 residues long. The V end lost 6 bases, the J end lost 8 bases, and 18 bases lay between the germline ends. CDR3 residues: CASSDAGATSTQYF. CDR3 coding DNA: TGTGCCAGCAGTGATGCGGGGGCCACGAGTACGCAGTATTTT.

The sample holds many counts of this clonotype. The J gene is TRBJ2-2, the V gene TRBV10-1; 8 nucleotides align to TRBD2. Germline loops: CDR1 WNHNN, CDR2 SYGVQD (reference sequence). Trimming removed 6 bases from V and 4 bases from J; junction bases left unmatched: 25. The CDR3 spans 21 residues. CDR3 DNA sequence: TGCGCCAGCAGCAACACCACCCCGGGACTAGTAAATCCCTACTCCACCGGGGAGCTGTTTTTT. Amino acids: CASSNTTPGLVNPYSTGELFF.

The chain employs TRBV4-3 and TRBJ2-6, with D possibly matching TRBD1 (5 bases). The CDR3 is 19 amino acids. Looked up from germline, CDR1 is LGHNA and CDR2 is YSLEER. Trimming stripped 1 base from V and 4 bases from J, with 20 bases between. This CDR3 is CASSQVPWGTGSGANVLTF. For the CDR3, the DNA is TGCGCCAGCAGCCAAGTGCCCTGGGGAACAGGTTCCGGGGCCAACGTCCTGACTTTC.

In regard to this clonotype: This sequence may be a read error, since a much larger clone differs from it by one base. The V call is TRBV20-1, the J call TRBJ1-2; D might be TRBD1 (5 bases). Trimming cost V 2 bases and J 1 base, with 8 bases left between them. CDR1 and CDR2 from the germline V gene are DFQATT and SNEGSKA (reference sequence). There are 13 residues in the CDR3. For the CDR3, the DNA is TGCAGTGCTAGACAGGGCGGTAACTATGGCTACACCTTC. This codes for CSARQGGNYGYTF.

There are many counts of this clonotype. The chain recombines TRBV4-1 with TRBJ2-7; D remains unclear. The V gene's germline CDR1 is MGHRA and CDR2 YSYEKL. The CDR3 runs to 14 residues. Trimming took 5 bases from V and 0 from J, leaving 11 bases between them. The CDR3 nucleotides read TGCGCCAGCAGCTTAGGACCCCTCTCCTACGAGCAGTACTTC. This encodes CASSLGPLSYEQYF.

The rearrangement joins TRBV4-1 to TRBJ1-4; D gene unclear. The V gene lost 0 bases and the J gene lost 0 bases, with 11 bases spanning the gap. The CDR3 sequence is 17 residues long. Germline loops: CDR1 MGHRA, CDR2 YSYEKL. The CDR3 DNA sequence: TGCGCCAGCAGCCAAGAGTTCGGGAGTGCAACTAATGAAAAACTGTTTTTT. Amino acid sequence: CASSQEFGSATNEKLFF.

This clonotype was seen at least ten times. The chain employs TRBV15 and TRBJ2-3; no reliable D call. V dropped 6 bases and J dropped 5 bases, with 12 bases sitting between them. The length of the CDR3 is 13 residues. The germline V gene has CDR1 LNHNV and CDR2 YYDKDF (reference sequence). In nucleotides, the CDR3 is TGTGCCACCAGTCTAGGTTGGGGAGATACGCAGTATTTT. As protein: CATSLGWGDTQYF.

Notes on this clonotype: An end of the junction differs from the germline gene, which may be a read error. The chain recombines TRBV23-1 with TRBJ2-3; 13 bases are a match to TRBD2. TRBV23-1 is an ORF, and what it does is uncertain. This CDR3 region has 15 residues. The CDR3: CSSASGLAGTDTQYF. The DNA for the CDR3 is TGCTCCAGCGCCTCGGGACTAGCGGGGACAGATACGCAGTATTTT.